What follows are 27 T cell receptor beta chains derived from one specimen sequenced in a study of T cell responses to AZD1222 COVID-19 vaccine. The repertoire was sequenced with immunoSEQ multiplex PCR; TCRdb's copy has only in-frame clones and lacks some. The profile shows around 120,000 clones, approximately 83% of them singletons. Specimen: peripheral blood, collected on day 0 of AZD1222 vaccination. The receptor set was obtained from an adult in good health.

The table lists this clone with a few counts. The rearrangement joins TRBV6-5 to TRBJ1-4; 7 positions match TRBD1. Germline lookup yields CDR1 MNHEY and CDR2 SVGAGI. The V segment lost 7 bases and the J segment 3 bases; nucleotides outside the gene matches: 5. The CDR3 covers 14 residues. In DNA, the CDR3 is TGTGCCAGCAATAGACAGGGATCTAATGAAAAACTGTTTTTT. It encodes CASNRQGSNEKLFF.

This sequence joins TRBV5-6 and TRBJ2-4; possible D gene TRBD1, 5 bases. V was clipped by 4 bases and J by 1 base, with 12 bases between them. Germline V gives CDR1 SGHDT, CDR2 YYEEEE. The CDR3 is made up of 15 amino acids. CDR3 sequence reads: CASSRQSTAKNIQYF. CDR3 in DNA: TGTGCCAGCAGCAGACAGTCAACGGCCAAAAACATTCAGTACTTC.

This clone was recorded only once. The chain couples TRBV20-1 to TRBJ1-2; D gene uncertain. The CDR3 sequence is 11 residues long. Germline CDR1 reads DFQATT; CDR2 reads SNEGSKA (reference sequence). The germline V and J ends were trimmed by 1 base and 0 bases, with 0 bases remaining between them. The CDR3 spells CSARANYGYTF. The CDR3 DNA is TGCAGTGCTAGAGCTAACTATGGCTACACCTTC.

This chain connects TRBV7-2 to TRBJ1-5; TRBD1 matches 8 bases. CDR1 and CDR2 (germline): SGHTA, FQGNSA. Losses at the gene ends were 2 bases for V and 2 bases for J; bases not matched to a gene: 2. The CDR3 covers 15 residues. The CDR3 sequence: CASSLSGQGNQPQHF. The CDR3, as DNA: TGTGCCAGCAGCTTATCGGGACAGGGCAATCAGCCCCAGCATTTT.

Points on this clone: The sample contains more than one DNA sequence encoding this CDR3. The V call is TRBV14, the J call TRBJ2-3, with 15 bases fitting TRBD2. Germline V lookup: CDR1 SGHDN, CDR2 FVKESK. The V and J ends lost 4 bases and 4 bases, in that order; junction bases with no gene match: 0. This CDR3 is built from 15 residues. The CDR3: CASSRTSGRADTQYF. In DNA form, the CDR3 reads TGTGCCAGCAGCCGGACTAGCGGGAGGGCAGATACGCAGTATTTT.

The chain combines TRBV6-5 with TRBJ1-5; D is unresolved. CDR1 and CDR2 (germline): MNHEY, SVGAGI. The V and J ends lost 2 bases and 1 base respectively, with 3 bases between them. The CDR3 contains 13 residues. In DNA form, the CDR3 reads TGTGCCAGCAGTTACAGAAGCAATCAGCCCCAGCATTTT. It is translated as CASSYRSNQPQHF.

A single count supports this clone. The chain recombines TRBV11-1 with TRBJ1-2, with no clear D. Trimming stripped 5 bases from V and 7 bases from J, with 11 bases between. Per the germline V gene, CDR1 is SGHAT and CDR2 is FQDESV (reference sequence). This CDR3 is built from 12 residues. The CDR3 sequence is CASSHGYSGYTF. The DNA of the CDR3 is TGTGCCAGCAGCCACGGGTACTCTGGCTACACCTTC.

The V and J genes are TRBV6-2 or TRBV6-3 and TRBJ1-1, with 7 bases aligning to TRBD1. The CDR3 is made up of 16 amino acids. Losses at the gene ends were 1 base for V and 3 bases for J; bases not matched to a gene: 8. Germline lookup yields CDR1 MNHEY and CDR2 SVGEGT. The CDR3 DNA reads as TGTGCCAGCAGTTACTTACAGGGGTCGGGGTACACTGAAGCTTTCTTT. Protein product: CASSYLQGSGYTEAFF.

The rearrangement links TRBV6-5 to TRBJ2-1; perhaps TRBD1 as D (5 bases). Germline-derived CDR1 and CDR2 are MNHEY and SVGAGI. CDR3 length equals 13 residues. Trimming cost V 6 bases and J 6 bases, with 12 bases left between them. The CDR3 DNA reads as TGTGCCAGCAGGCTCGCAGGGCGCAATGAGCAGTTCTTC. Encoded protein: CASRLAGRNEQFF.

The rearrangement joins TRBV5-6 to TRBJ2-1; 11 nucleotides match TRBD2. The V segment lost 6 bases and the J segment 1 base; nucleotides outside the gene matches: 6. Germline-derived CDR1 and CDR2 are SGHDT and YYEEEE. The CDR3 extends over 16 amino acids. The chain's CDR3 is CASNSRLAGSYNEQFF. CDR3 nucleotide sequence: TGTGCCAGCAACTCCCGACTAGCGGGATCCTACAATGAGCAGTTCTTC.

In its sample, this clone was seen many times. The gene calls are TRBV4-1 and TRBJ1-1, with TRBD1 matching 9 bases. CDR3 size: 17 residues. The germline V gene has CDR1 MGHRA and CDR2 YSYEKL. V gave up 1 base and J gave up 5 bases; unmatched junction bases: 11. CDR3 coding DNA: TGCGCCAGCAGCCAAGCCGGGACAGGGTTTTGGCGAACTGAAGCTTTCTTT. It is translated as CASSQAGTGFWRTEAFF.

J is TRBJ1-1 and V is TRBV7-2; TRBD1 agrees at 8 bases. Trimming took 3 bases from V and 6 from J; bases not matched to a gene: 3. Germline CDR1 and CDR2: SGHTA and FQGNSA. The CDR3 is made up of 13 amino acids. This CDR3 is CASSFRGLAEAFF. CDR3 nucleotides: TGTGCCAGCAGCTTCAGGGGGCTCGCTGAAGCTTTCTTT.

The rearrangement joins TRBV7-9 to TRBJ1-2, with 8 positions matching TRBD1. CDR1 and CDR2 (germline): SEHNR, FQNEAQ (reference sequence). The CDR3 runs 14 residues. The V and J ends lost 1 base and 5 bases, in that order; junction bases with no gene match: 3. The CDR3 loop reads CASSLGQGFYGYTF. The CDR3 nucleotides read TGTGCCAGCAGCTTAGGACAGGGGTTTTATGGCTACACCTTC.

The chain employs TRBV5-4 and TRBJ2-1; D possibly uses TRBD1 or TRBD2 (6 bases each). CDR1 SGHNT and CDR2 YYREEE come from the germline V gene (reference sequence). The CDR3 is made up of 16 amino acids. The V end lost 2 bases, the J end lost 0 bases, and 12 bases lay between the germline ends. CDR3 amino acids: CASSFGGGLSYNEQFF. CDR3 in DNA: TGTGCCAGCAGCTTCGGGGGCGGTCTCTCCTACAATGAGCAGTTCTTC.

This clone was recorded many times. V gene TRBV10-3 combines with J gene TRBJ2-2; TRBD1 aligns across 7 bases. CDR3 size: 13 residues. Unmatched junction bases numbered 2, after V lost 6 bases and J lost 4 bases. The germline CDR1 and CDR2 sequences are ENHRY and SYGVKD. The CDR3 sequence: CAISGTATGELFF. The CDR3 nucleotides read TGTGCCATCAGCGGGACAGCCACCGGGGAGCTGTTTTTT.

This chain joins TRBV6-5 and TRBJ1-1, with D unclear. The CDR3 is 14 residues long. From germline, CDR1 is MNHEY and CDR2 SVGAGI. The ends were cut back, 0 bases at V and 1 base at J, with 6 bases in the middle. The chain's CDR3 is CASSYSWENTEAFF. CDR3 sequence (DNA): TGTGCCAGCAGTTACTCGTGGGAGAACACTGAAGCTTTCTTT.

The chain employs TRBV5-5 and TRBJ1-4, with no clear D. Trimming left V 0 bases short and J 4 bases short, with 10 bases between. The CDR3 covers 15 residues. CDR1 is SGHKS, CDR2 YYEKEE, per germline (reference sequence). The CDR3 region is CASSLAERVNEKLFF. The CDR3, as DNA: TGTGCCAGCAGCTTGGCCGAAAGGGTTAATGAAAAACTGTTTTTT.

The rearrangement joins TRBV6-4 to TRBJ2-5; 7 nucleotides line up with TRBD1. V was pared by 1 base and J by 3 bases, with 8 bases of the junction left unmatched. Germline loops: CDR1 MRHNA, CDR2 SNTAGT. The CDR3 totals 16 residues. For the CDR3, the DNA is TGTGCCAGCAGTGACTGCCACAGGGGTGGGGAAGAGACCCAGTACTTC. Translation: CASSDCHRGGEETQYF.

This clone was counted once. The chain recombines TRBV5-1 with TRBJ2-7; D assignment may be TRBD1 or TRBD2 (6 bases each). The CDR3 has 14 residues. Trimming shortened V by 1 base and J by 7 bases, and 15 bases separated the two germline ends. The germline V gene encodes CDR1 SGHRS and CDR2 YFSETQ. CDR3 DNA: TGCGCCAGCAGCTTGAATACGGGGGCGCGAGAGCAGTACTTC. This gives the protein CASSLNTGAREQYF. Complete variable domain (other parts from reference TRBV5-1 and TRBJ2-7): KAGVTQTPRYLIKTRGQQVTLSCSPISGHRSVSWYQQTPGQGLQFLFEYFSETQRNKGNFPGRFSGRQFSNSRSEMNVSTLELGDSALYLCASSLNTGAREQYFGPGTRLTVT.

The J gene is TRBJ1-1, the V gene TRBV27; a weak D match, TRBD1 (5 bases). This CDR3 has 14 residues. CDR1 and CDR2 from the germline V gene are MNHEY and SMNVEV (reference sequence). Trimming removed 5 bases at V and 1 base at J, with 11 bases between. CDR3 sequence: CASSEGMPNTEAFF. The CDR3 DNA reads TGTGCCAGCAGTGAGGGGATGCCGAACACTGAAGCTTTCTTT.

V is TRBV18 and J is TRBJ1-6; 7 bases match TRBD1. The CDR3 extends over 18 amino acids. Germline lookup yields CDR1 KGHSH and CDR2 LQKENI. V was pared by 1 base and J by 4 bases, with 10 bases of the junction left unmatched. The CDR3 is CASSPQSGTVSYNSPLHF. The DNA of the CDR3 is TGTGCCAGCTCACCACAATCAGGGACAGTTTCTTATAATTCACCCCTCCACTTT. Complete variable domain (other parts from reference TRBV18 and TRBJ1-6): NAGVMQNPRHLVRRRGQEARLRCSPMKGHSHVYWYRQLPEEGLKFMVYLQKENIIDESGMPKERFSAEFPKEGPSILRIQQVVRGDSAAYFCASSPQSGTVSYNSPLHFGNGTRLTVT.

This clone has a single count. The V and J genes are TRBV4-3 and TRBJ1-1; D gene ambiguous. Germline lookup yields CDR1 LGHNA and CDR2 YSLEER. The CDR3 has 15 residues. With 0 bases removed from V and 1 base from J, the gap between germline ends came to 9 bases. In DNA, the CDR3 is TGCGCCAGCAGCCAAGATTGGAACGGGAACACTGAAGCTTTCTTT. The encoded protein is CASSQDWNGNTEAFF.

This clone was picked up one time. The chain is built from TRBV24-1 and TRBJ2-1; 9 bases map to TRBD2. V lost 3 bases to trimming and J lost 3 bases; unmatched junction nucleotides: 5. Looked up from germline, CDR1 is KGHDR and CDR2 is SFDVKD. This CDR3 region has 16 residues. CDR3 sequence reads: CATSDVGLAFYNEQFF. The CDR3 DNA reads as TGTGCCACCAGTGATGTAGGACTAGCGTTCTACAATGAGCAGTTCTTC.

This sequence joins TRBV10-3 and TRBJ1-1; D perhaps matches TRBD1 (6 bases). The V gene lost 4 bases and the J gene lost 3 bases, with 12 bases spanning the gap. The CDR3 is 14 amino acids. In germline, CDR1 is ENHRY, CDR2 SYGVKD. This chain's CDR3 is CAISGGGPDTEAFF. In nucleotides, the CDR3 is TGTGCCATCAGTGGCGGGGGGCCGGACACTGAAGCTTTCTTT.

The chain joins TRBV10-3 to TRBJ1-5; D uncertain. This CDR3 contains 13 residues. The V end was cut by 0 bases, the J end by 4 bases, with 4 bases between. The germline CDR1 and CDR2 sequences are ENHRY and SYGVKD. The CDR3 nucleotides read TGTGCCATCAGTGAGTCGCAAAATCAGCCCCAGCATTTT. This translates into CAISESQNQPQHF.

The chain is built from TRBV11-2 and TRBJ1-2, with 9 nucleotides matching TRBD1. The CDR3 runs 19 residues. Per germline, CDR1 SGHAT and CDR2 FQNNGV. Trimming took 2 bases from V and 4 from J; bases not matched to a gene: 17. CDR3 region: CASSLIKRATGGRPYGYTF. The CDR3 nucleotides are TGTGCCAGCAGCTTAATAAAACGCGCGACAGGGGGGAGACCCTATGGCTACACCTTC.

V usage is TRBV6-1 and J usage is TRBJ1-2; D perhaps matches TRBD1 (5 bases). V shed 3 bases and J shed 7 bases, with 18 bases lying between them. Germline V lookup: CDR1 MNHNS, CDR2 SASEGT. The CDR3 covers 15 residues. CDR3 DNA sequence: TGTGCCAGCAGTGACAGGAGCAGGGAATGGTTTGGCTACACCTTC. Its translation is CASSDRSREWFGYTF.